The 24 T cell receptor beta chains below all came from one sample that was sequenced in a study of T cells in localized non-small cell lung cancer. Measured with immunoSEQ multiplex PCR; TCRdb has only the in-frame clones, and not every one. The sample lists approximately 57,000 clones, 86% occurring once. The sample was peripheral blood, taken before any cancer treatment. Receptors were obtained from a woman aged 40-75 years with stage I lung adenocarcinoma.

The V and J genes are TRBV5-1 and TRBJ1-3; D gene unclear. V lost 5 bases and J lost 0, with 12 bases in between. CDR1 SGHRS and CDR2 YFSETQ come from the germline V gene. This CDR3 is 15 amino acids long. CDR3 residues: CASSRDGSSGNTIYF. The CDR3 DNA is TGCGCCAGCAGTCGCGACGGATCCTCTGGAAACACCATATATTTT.

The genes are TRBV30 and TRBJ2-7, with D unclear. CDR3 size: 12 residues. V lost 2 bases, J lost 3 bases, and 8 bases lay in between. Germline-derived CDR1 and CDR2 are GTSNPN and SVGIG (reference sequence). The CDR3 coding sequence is TGTGCCTGGAGTCTACAGAACTACGAGCAGTACTTC. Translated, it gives CAWSLQNYEQYF.

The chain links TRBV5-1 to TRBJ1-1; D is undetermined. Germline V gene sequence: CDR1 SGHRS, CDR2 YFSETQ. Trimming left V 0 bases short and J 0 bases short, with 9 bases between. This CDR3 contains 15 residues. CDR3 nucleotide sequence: TGCGCCAGCAGCTTGGAACAGCCTATGAACACTGAAGCTTTCTTT. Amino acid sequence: CASSLEQPMNTEAFF.

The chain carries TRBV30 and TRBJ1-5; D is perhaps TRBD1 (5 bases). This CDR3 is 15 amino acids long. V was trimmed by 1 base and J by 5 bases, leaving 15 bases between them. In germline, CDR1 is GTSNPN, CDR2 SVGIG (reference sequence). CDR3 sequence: CAWSGAGHEDQPQHF. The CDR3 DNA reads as TGTGCCTGGAGTGGGGCAGGGCATGAGGATCAGCCCCAGCATTTT.

CDR3 coding DNA: TGTGCCATCAGTGAGTCGAAGGGGGAGCTGTTTTTT. It yields the protein CAISESKGELFF. The chain couples TRBV10-3 to TRBJ2-2; D call uncertain. Germline assignment: CDR1 ENHRY and CDR2 SYGVKD. The V end lost 0 bases, the J end lost 8 bases, and 4 bases lay between the germline ends. This CDR3 is built from 12 residues.

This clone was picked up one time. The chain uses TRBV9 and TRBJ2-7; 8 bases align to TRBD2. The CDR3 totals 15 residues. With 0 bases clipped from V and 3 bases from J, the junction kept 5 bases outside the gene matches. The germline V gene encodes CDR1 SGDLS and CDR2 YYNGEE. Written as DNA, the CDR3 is TGTGCCAGCAGCGTAGAAGCGGGGGATTTCTACGAGCAGTACTTC. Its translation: CASSVEAGDFYEQYF.

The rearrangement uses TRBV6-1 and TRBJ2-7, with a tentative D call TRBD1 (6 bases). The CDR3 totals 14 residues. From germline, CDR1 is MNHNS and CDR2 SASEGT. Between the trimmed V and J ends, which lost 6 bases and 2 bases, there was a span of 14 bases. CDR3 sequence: CASRNRETTYEQYF. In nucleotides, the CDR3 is TGTGCCAGCAGGAACAGGGAGACAACCTACGAGCAGTACTTC.

The CDR3 DNA reads as TGTGCCAGCAGCTTATCCGGTTATGACTATGGCTACACCTTC. Amino acid sequence: CASSLSGYDYGYTF. V and J are TRBV7-2 and TRBJ1-2; D is unresolved. V lost 2 bases, J lost 3 bases, and 10 bases lay in between. The CDR3 runs to 14 residues. Germline assignment: CDR1 SGHTA and CDR2 FQGNSA.

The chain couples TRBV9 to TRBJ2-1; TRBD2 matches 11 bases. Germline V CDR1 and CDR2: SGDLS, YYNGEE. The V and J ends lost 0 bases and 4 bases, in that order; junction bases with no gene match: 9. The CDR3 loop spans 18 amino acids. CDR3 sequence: CASSVGSLGLAGYNEQFF. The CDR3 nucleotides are TGTGCCAGCAGCGTAGGATCCCTTGGACTAGCGGGTTACAATGAGCAGTTCTTC.

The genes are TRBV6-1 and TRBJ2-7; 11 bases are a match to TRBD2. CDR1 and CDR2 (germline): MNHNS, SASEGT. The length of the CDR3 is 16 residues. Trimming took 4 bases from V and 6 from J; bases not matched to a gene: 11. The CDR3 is CASSAPSGGTQGEQYF. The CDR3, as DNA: TGTGCCAGCAGTGCCCCTAGCGGGGGGACCCAGGGCGAGCAGTACTTC.

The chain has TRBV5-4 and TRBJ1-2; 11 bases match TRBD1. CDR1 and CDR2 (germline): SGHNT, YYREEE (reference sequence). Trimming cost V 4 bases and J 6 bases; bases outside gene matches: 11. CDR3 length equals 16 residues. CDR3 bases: TGTGCCAGCAGCGGGGGACAGGGGGTAGCCCAGCATGGCTACACCTTC. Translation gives CASSGGQGVAQHGYTF.

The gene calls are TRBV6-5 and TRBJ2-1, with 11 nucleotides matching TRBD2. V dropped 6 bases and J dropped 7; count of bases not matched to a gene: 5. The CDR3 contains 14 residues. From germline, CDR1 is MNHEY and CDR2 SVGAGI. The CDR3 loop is CASRVTSGVNEQFF. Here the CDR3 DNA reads TGTGCCAGCAGGGTGACTAGCGGGGTTAATGAGCAGTTCTTC.

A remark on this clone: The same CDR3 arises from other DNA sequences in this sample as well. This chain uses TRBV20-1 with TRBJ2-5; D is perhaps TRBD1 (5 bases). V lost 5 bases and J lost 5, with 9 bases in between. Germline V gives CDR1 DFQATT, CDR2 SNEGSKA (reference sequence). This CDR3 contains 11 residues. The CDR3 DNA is TGCAGTGCTGGGGCCGGGGAGACCCAGTACTTC. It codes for CSAGAGETQYF.

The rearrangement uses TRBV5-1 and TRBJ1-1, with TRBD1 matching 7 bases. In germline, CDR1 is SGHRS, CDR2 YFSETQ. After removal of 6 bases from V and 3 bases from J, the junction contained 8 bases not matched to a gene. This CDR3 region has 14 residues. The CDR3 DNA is TGCGCCAGCACAAAGGGGGCTAGAGACACTGAAGCTTTCTTT. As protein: CASTKGARDTEAFF. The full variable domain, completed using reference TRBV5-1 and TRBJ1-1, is KAGVTQTPRYLIKTRGQQVTLSCSPISGHRSVSWYQQTPGQGLQFLFEYFSETQRNKGNFPGRFSGRQFSNSRSEMNVSTLELGDSALYLCASTKGARDTEAFFGQGTRLTVV.

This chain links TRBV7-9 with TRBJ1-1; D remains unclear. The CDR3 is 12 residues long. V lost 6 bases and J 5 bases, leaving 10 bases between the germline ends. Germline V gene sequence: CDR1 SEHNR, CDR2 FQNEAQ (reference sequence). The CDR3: CASRDVGTEAFF. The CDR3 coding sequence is TGTGCCAGCAGAGACGTGGGAACTGAAGCTTTCTTT.

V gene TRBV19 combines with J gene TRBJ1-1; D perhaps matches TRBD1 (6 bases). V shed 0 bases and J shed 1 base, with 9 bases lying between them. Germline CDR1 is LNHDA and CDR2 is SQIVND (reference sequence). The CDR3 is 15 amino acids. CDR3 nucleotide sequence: TGTGCCAGTAGTATAGATCGGGGGGCGAACACTGAAGCTTTCTTT. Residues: CASSIDRGANTEAFF.

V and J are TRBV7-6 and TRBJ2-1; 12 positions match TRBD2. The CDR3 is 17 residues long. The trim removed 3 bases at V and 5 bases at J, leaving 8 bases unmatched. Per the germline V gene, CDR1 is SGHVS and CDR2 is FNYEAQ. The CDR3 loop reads CASSFVPLAGGNNEQFF. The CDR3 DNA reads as TGTGCCAGCAGCTTCGTGCCCCTAGCGGGGGGGAACAATGAGCAGTTCTTC.

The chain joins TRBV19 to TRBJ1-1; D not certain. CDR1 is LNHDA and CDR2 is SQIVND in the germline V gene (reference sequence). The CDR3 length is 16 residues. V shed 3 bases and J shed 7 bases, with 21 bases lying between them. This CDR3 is CASSIKARSQASEAFF. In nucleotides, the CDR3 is TGTGCCAGTAGTATTAAGGCTCGGTCGCAGGCCAGTGAAGCTTTCTTT.

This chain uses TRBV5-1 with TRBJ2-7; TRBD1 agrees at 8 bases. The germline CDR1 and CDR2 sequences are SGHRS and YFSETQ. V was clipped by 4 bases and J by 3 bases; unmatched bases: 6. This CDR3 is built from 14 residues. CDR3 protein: CASSTRDRLYEQYF. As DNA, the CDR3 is TGCGCCAGCAGCACCCGGGACAGGCTCTACGAGCAGTACTTC.

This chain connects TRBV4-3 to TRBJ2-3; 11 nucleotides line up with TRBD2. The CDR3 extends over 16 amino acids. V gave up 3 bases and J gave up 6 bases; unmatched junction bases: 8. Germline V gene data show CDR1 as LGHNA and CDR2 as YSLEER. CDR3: CASSQASGGRGDTQYF. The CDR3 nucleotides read TGCGCCAGCAGCCAGGCTAGCGGGGGGCGGGGGGATACGCAGTATTTT.

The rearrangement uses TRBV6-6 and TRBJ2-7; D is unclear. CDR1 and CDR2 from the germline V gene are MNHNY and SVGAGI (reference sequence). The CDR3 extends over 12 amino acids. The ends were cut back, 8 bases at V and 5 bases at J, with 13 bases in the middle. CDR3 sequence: CASGGVSDEQYF. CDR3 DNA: TGTGCCAGCGGTGGGGTATCCGACGAGCAGTACTTC.

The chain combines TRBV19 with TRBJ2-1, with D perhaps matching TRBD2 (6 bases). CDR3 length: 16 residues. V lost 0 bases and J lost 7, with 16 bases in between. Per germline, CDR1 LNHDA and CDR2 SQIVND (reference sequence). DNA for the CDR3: TGTGCCAGTAGTATAGAGGAGTCTTGGGGGGTTAATGAGCAGTTCTTC. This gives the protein CASSIEESWGVNEQFF.

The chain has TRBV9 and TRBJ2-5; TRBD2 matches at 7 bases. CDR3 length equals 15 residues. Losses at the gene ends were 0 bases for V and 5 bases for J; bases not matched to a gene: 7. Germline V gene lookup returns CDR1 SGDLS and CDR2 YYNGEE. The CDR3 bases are TGTGCCAGCAGCGTAGATCTCACCGGGGGGGAGACCCAGTACTTC. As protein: CASSVDLTGGETQYF.

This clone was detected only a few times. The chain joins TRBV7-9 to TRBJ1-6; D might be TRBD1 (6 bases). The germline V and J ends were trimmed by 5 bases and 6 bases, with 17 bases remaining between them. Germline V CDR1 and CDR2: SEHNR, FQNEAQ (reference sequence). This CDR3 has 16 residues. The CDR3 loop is CASSPLRGGLNSPLHF. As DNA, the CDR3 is TGTGCCAGCAGCCCCCTTCGCGGGGGCCTTAATTCACCCCTCCACTTT. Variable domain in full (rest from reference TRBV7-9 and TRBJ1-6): DTGVSQNPRHKITKRGQNVTFRCDPISEHNRLYWYRQTLGQGPEFLTYFQNEAQLEKSRLLSDRFSAERPKGSFSTLEIQRTEQGDSAMYLCASSPLRGGLNSPLHFGNGTRLTVT.